This entry lists 32 T cell receptor beta chains sequenced from one sample in a study of CD8 T cells in ankylosing spondylitis. Whole-study results and caveats: Typical of ankylosing spondylitis blood, it appeared, was a TCR beta motif of fewer than 10 highly homologous variants.

Which antigens these TCRs recognize remains unknown. TCRdb re-analysed the 5' RACE reads in MiXCR, keeping a single row per CDR3 protein. Of approximately 400,000 distinct CDR3 sequences listed, 26% are singletons. The sequenced material came from blood, either unsorted or a sorted T cell fraction (not recorded which). The receptors come from a male donor with ankylosing spondylitis.

This rearrangement joins TRBV29-1 to TRBJ2-1; 8 nucleotides agree with TRBD2. Germline V gene data show CDR1 as SQVTM and CDR2 as ANQGSEA. This CDR3 has 17 amino acids. Germline trimming cut 5 bases from V and 4 bases from J; bases unmatched to any gene: 16. This CDR3 is CSVPGLAGLYNYNEQFF. The CDR3 coding sequence is TGCAGCGTTCCGGGCCTAGCGGGCCTCTACAATTACAATGAGCAGTTCTTC.

This chain's CDR3 is CSVDQRDAYNEQFF. The DNA for the CDR3 is TGCAGCGTTGATCAGAGGGACGCCTACAATGAGCAGTTCTTC. This rearrangement joins TRBV29-1 to TRBJ2-1, with D possibly being TRBD1 or TRBD2 (5 bases each). CDR1 and CDR2 (germline): SQVTM, ANQGSEA. CDR3 length: 14 amino acids. The ends were cut back, 3 bases at V and 2 bases at J, with 11 bases in the middle.

This sequence joins TRBV19 and TRBJ2-2; D call uncertain. Trimming took 7 bases from V and 4 from J, leaving 16 bases between them. CDR1 and CDR2 from the germline V gene are LNHDA and SQIVND (reference sequence). CDR3 size: 15 residues. The CDR3 spells CASTLSAIPTGELFF. The CDR3 bases are TGTGCCAGTACCCTCTCAGCTATTCCCACCGGGGAGCTGTTTTTT.

This clonotype was observed a handful of times. The DNA of the CDR3 is TGTGCCAGCTCACCACCCCTATACTACGAGCAGTACTTC. Its protein product is CASSPPLYYEQYF. The V call is TRBV18, the J call TRBJ2-7; no definite D call. Germline CDR1 is KGHSH and CDR2 is LQKENI. The germline V and J ends were trimmed by 0 bases and 3 bases, with 6 bases remaining between them. CDR3 size: 13 residues.

The rearrangement links TRBV2 to TRBJ1-6, with 8 bases lining up with TRBD1. The V segment lost 8 bases and the J segment 5 bases; nucleotides outside the gene matches: 8. The germline V gene encodes CDR1 SNHLY and CDR2 FYNNEI. There are 15 residues in the CDR3. DNA of the CDR3: TGTGCCAGCCTACCGACAGGGGATCATAATTCACCCCTCCACTTT. It encodes CASLPTGDHNSPLHF.

The chain has TRBV18 and TRBJ2-7, with D possibly matching TRBD2 (6 bases). The CDR3 length is 12 residues. V dropped 5 bases and J dropped 5 bases, with 10 bases sitting between them. Germline CDR1 KGHSH, CDR2 LQKENI. The CDR3 DNA reads as TGTGCCAGCTCAGGAGGGTTTCACGAGCAGTACTTC. Residues: CASSGGFHEQYF.

The V gene is TRBV5-1, the J gene TRBJ2-3; D uncertain. The germline CDR1 and CDR2 sequences are SGHRS and YFSETQ. With 0 bases removed from V and 4 bases from J, the gap between germline ends came to 6 bases. This CDR3 comprises 13 residues. Here the CDR3 reads CASSLAMPDTQYF. Here the CDR3 DNA reads TGCGCCAGCAGCTTGGCAATGCCAGATACGCAGTATTTT. Combining the CDR3 with reference TRBV5-1 and TRBJ2-3 gives the whole variable domain KAGVTQTPRYLIKTRGQQVTLSCSPISGHRSVSWYQQTPGQGLQFLFEYFSETQRNKGNFPGRFSGRQFSNSRSEMNVSTLELGDSALYLCASSLAMPDTQYFGPGTRLTVL.

V usage is TRBV5-6 and J usage is TRBJ2-4, with no clear D. The V gene's germline CDR1 is SGHDT and CDR2 YYEEEE. This CDR3 comprises 14 residues. V dropped 0 bases and J dropped 6 bases, with 10 bases sitting between them. The CDR3 DNA reads as TGTGCCAGCAGCTTGGCGCAGAATAGAAACATTCAGTACTTC. Translated, it gives CASSLAQNRNIQYF.

J is TRBJ2-7 and V is TRBV5-1, with 11 bases lining up with TRBD1. V shed 4 bases, J shed 2 bases, and the junction held 2 bases outside the gene matches. This CDR3 spans 14 amino acids. Germline V CDR1 and CDR2: SGHRS, YFSETQ. The CDR3 sequence is CASSGGQGAYEQYF. CDR3 coding DNA: TGCGCCAGCAGCGGGGGACAGGGGGCCTACGAGCAGTACTTC.

The chain has TRBV20-1 and TRBJ2-4; no definite D call. This CDR3 has 15 amino acids. V lost 0 bases, J lost 0 bases, and 9 bases lay in between. Germline CDR1 and CDR2: DFQATT and SNEGSKA (reference sequence). CDR3: CSARDAALAKNIQYF. The CDR3 DNA follows: TGCAGTGCTAGAGATGCAGCACTAGCCAAAAACATTCAGTACTTC.

This clonotype was counted between two and nine times. The rearrangement joins TRBV20-1 to TRBJ1-4; D unresolved. The germline V and J ends were trimmed by 0 bases and 8 bases, with 13 bases remaining between them. CDR1 is DFQATT and CDR2 is SNEGSKA in the germline V gene (reference sequence). This CDR3 has 14 residues. CDR3 region: CSARDPRDGEKLFF. The DNA for the CDR3 is TGCAGTGCTAGAGATCCTCGAGATGGGGAAAAACTGTTTTTT.

The chain recombines TRBV12-3 or TRBV12-4 with TRBJ2-3, with D possibly called TRBD1 or TRBD2 (5 bases each). The ends were cut back, 5 bases at V and 1 base at J, with 16 bases in the middle. The CDR3 covers 16 residues. Written as DNA, the CDR3 is TGTGCCAGCAGTCCCCGTCGGCAGGGAGGCACAGATACGCAGTATTTT. Protein sequence: CASSPRRQGGTDTQYF.

Here the CDR3 DNA reads TGTGCCAGCAGTCCAGCGGGAGTAGAGGAGACCCAGTACTTC. It yields the protein CASSPAGVEETQYF. The chain carries TRBV12-3 or TRBV12-4 and TRBJ2-5, with 8 nucleotides matching TRBD2. V trimming: 5 bases; J trimming: 5 bases; junction bases outside the gene matches: 7. The CDR3 totals 14 residues.

The V gene is TRBV24-1, the J gene TRBJ2-3; perhaps D is TRBD1 or TRBD2 (5 bases each). The CDR3 sequence is 17 residues long. The germline V gene encodes CDR1 KGHDR and CDR2 SFDVKD. The V and J ends lost 0 bases and 1 base respectively, with 13 bases between them. The CDR3: CATSDLRGAFGTDTQYF. The CDR3 DNA reads TGTGCCACCAGTGATTTGAGAGGGGCCTTTGGCACAGATACGCAGTATTTT.

The V gene is TRBV27, the J gene TRBJ2-1; the match to TRBD1 covers 9 bases. The J segment lost 5 bases and the V segment lost 6 bases, leaving 2 bases of the junction unmatched. Germline V CDR1 and CDR2: MNHEY, SMNVEV (reference sequence). The CDR3 totals 13 residues. The CDR3 loop is CASRRTGDNEQFF. CDR3 nucleotides: TGTGCCAGCAGGCGGACAGGGGACAATGAGCAGTTCTTC.

In this sample, this clonotype turned up a few times. The J gene is TRBJ1-3, the V gene TRBV11-2; TRBD1 is a possible D gene (6 bases). The germline CDR1 and CDR2 sequences are SGHAT and FQNNGV. CDR3 length: 17 residues. Trimming took off 2 bases at V and 4 bases at J, with 18 bases between the two ends. The CDR3 DNA sequence: TGTGCCAGCAGCTTAAGGGCAGGGGAGAACTCCGGAAACACCATATATTTT. Translating gives CASSLRAGENSGNTIYF.

This clonotype has more than one count but fewer than ten. The gene calls are TRBV29-1 and TRBJ1-4; TRBD1 might be the D (5 bases). Germline V lookup: CDR1 SQVTM, CDR2 ANQGSEA. Between the trimmed V and J ends, which lost 2 bases and 8 bases, there was a span of 12 bases. The CDR3 has 13 amino acids. DNA of the CDR3: TGCAGCGTTGAATCTCAGGGAGGGGAAAAACTGTTTTTT. It encodes CSVESQGGEKLFF.

CDR3 nucleotides: TGTGCCAACCGACAGGGTGGAGATACGCAGTATTTT. Its translation: CANRQGGDTQYF. The chain is built from TRBV2 and TRBJ2-3; 7 bases align to TRBD1. From germline, CDR1 is SNHLY and CDR2 FYNNEI. V lost 10 bases to trimming and J lost 5 bases; unmatched junction nucleotides: 6. This CDR3 contains 12 residues.

The V gene is TRBV4-1, the J gene TRBJ2-2; either TRBD1 or TRBD2 may supply D (5 bases each). Germline lookup yields CDR1 MGHRA and CDR2 YSYEKL. The CDR3 length is 16 residues. Trimming took off 0 bases at V and 6 bases at J, with 14 bases between the two ends. The CDR3 region is CASSQEKGMGAGELFF. CDR3 sequence (DNA): TGCGCCAGCAGCCAAGAGAAGGGGATGGGGGCCGGGGAGCTGTTTTTT.

This clonotype was seen repeatedly, ten times or more. The CDR3 is CASSLGINEKLFF. In nucleotides, the CDR3 is TGTGCCAGCAGTTTAGGGATTAATGAAAAACTGTTTTTT. The chain uses TRBV12-3 or TRBV12-4 and TRBJ1-4, with D unresolved. The V end lost 1 base, the J end lost 4 bases, and 4 bases lay between the germline ends. This CDR3 has 13 amino acids.

There are a few counts of this clonotype. V is TRBV7-2 and J is TRBJ2-2, with unresolved D. Trimming took off 2 bases at V and 6 bases at J, with 7 bases between the two ends. Per the germline V gene, CDR1 is SGHTA and CDR2 is FQGNSA. The CDR3 is 13 residues long. In nucleotides, the CDR3 is TGTGCCAGCAGCTTAAACTACGCCGGGGAGCTGTTTTTT. Amino acid sequence: CASSLNYAGELFF.

This clonotype appeared a few times. V usage is TRBV24-1 and J usage is TRBJ1-1; TRBD1 agrees at 10 bases. V was pared by 4 bases and J by 4 bases, with 5 bases of the junction left unmatched. CDR1 KGHDR and CDR2 SFDVKD come from the germline V gene. This CDR3 has 15 amino acids. CDR3 nucleotide sequence: TGTGCCACCAGTGAGACAGGGGGCCGGACCACTGAAGCTTTCTTT. As protein: CATSETGGRTTEAFF.

For this clonotype: Given a much more abundant clone one base away, this may be a read error. This chain connects TRBV20-1 to TRBJ2-1; the match to TRBD2 covers 9 bases. The V gene end was trimmed by 6 bases and the J gene end by 11 bases; junction bases not matched to a gene: 23. This CDR3 spans 17 amino acids. Germline V gene sequence: CDR1 DFQATT, CDR2 SNEGSKA (reference sequence). The CDR3 protein is CSAAAAGGSASGNKQFF. CDR3 sequence (DNA): TGCAGTGCGGCGGCGGCGGGGGGGAGCGCTAGCGGGAATAAGCAGTTCTTC.

This clonotype was seen a handful of times. This rearrangement joins TRBV3-1 to TRBJ2-1, with 13 bases that match TRBD2. This CDR3 has 15 amino acids. Germline CDR1 is LGHDT and CDR2 is YNNKEL (reference sequence). The V gene end was trimmed by 5 bases and the J gene end by 8 bases; junction bases not matched to a gene: 6. Here the CDR3 DNA reads TGTGCCAGCAGCGGAGGGACTAGCGGGACGGATGAGCAGTTCTTC. Protein: CASSGGTSGTDEQFF.

The gene calls are TRBV11-2 and TRBJ1-3; D is perhaps TRBD1 (6 bases). This CDR3 region has 15 residues. With 1 base removed from V and 2 bases from J, the gap between germline ends came to 9 bases. Germline CDR1 reads SGHAT; CDR2 reads FQNNGV. The CDR3 spells CASSLARGAGNTIYF. DNA of the CDR3: TGTGCCAGCAGCTTAGCCAGGGGAGCTGGAAACACCATATATTTT.

The table lists this clonotype with many counts. The rearrangement links TRBV29-1 to TRBJ2-7, with 7 bases that match TRBD1. J gave up 4 bases and V 4 bases, and 7 bases lay outside the gene matches. The CDR3 covers 13 residues. Germline-derived CDR1 and CDR2 are SQVTM and ANQGSEA. The CDR3 is CSVAWTGQYEQYF. The CDR3 DNA sequence: TGCAGCGTTGCTTGGACAGGCCAATACGAGCAGTACTTC.

Only a few counts were recorded for this clonotype. V is TRBV20-1 and J is TRBJ2-3, with a possible D match to TRBD1 (6 bases). Trimming left V 4 bases short and J 0 bases short, with 14 bases between. Germline CDR1 is DFQATT and CDR2 is SNEGSKA (reference sequence). The CDR3 is made up of 15 amino acids. CDR3 residues: CSAITDRSSTDTQYF. CDR3 nucleotides: TGCAGTGCTATCACTGACAGGTCCAGCACAGATACGCAGTATTTT.

For the CDR3, the DNA is TGTGCCAGCAGCAACAGGGCCCAAGAGACCCAGTACTTC. Its translation: CASSNRAQETQYF. This sequence joins TRBV7-9 and TRBJ2-5; TRBD1 is a possible D gene (6 bases). Germline CDR1 is SEHNR and CDR2 is FQNEAQ (reference sequence). The ends were cut back, 5 bases at V and 1 base at J, with 8 bases in the middle. The CDR3 runs to 13 residues.

This clonotype was found many times. V usage is TRBV12-3 or TRBV12-4 and J usage is TRBJ2-5; possibly TRBD1 for D (5 bases). V was clipped by 4 bases and J by 4 bases, with 10 bases between them. The CDR3 spans 13 residues. CDR3 nucleotides: TGTGCCAGCAGTTATCAGGGTGGAGAGACCCAGTACTTC. As protein: CASSYQGGETQYF.

The V and J genes are TRBV2 and TRBJ2-2, with D hard to call. The CDR3 has 11 amino acids. Trimming removed 8 bases from V and 2 bases from J, with 3 bases in between. Germline CDR1 is SNHLY and CDR2 is FYNNEI. This chain's CDR3 is CASVNTGELFF. In DNA, the CDR3 is TGTGCCAGCGTAAACACCGGGGAGCTGTTTTTT.

This clonotype was seen a few times. This chain connects TRBV20-1 to TRBJ2-1; the D gene is possibly TRBD2 (6 bases). Germline lookup yields CDR1 DFQATT and CDR2 SNEGSKA (reference sequence). The CDR3 extends over 13 amino acids. CDR3: CSSGYSSYNEQFF. The DNA for the CDR3 is TGCAGCAGCGGGTATAGTTCCTACAATGAGCAGTTCTTC.

This chain connects TRBV12-3 or TRBV12-4 to TRBJ2-7; 7 bases match TRBD2. This CDR3 contains 16 residues. The V segment lost 4 bases and the J segment 6 bases; nucleotides outside the gene matches: 15. CDR3 amino acids: CASSSPFGGRGIEQYF. CDR3 DNA sequence: TGTGCCAGCAGTTCCCCTTTCGGCGGGAGAGGAATCGAGCAGTACTTC.